Below are 30 T cell receptor beta chains sequenced from a single sample in a study of identifying expanded T cells in peripheral blood. Produced via immunoSEQ multiplex PCR; TCRdb's table is partial and in-frame only. The profile shows some 90,000 clones, more than 75% of them singletons. Sequencing was performed on blood. The receptor source for this set is a person aged 18 to 70 in good health.

V and J are TRBV30 and TRBJ2-2; 12 positions agree with TRBD2. The CDR3 spans 15 residues. Per germline, CDR1 GTSNPN and CDR2 SVGIG (reference sequence). V lost 3 bases to trimming and J lost 4 bases; unmatched junction nucleotides: 3. The CDR3 is CAWSGTSGSTGELFF. The CDR3 bases are TGTGCCTGGAGCGGGACTAGCGGGTCCACCGGGGAGCTGTTTTTT.

The gene calls are TRBV2 and TRBJ1-2, with D hard to call. CDR1 and CDR2 from the germline V gene are SNHLY and FYNNEI. The V gene lost 2 bases and the J gene lost 4 bases, with 17 bases spanning the gap. This CDR3 is built from 16 residues. CDR3 sequence reads: CASSELFGQDIYGYTF. The DNA of the CDR3 is TGTGCCAGCAGTGAACTATTCGGGCAGGATATCTATGGCTACACCTTC. Full variable domain (remainder filled in from reference TRBV2 and TRBJ1-2): EPEVTQTPSHQVTQMGQEVILRCVPISNHLYFYWYRQILGQKVEFLVSFYNNEISEKSEIFDDQFSVERPDGSNFTLKIRSTKLEDSAMYFCASSELFGQDIYGYTFGSGTRLTVV.

The chain uses TRBV4-3 and TRBJ2-7, with 10 bases fitting TRBD1. J lost 5 bases, V lost 1 base, and 11 bases had no gene match. CDR3 size: 17 residues. Germline V lookup: CDR1 LGHNA, CDR2 YSLEER. CDR3 amino acids: CASSQVRGRDRGHEQYF. DNA for the CDR3: TGCGCCAGCAGCCAAGTTAGAGGCCGGGACAGGGGACACGAGCAGTACTTC.

The chain combines TRBV7-2 with TRBJ2-7; 8 bases are shared with TRBD2. V dropped 3 bases and J dropped 3; count of bases not matched to a gene: 10. Germline V CDR1 and CDR2: SGHTA, FQGNSA. The CDR3 loop spans 16 amino acids. In nucleotides, the CDR3 is TGTGCCAGCAGCTTCTATCATAGCGGGGAGAACTACGAGCAGTACTTC. Residues: CASSFYHSGENYEQYF.

The chain joins TRBV9 to TRBJ1-1; D remains ambiguous. Germline V lookup: CDR1 SGDLS, CDR2 YYNGEE. CDR3 length equals 13 residues. Trimming took off 4 bases at V and 4 bases at J, with 11 bases between the two ends. CDR3 in DNA: TGTGCCAGCAGCACGGGGTGGGGCACTGAAGCTTTCTTT. Amino acids: CASSTGWGTEAFF.

By frequency in the sample, this clone is medium-sized (0.01 to 0.1%). This chain uses TRBV4-2 with TRBJ2-5, with 15 positions matching TRBD2. CDR1 is LGHNA and CDR2 is YNFKEQ in the germline V gene. The CDR3 spans 16 residues. V trimming: 1 base; J trimming: 4 bases; junction bases outside the gene matches: 1. The CDR3 reads CASSQGTSGGAETQYF. The CDR3 DNA sequence: TGTGCCAGCAGCCAAGGGACTAGCGGGGGGGCAGAGACCCAGTACTTC.

The V and J genes are TRBV6-1 and TRBJ1-4; D gene uncertain. The CDR3 is 15 amino acids. In germline, CDR1 is MNHNS, CDR2 SASEGT. V was trimmed by 7 bases and J by 5 bases, leaving 17 bases between them. The CDR3 nucleotides are TGTGCCAGCACCCAGCGGCGGCAGAGAAATGAAAAACTGTTTTTT. This gives the protein CASTQRRQRNEKLFF.

The chain recombines TRBV7-2 with TRBJ1-5; 9 positions match TRBD1. V trimming: 5 bases; J trimming: 2 bases; junction bases outside the gene matches: 4. The CDR3 sequence is 15 residues long. The V gene's germline CDR1 is SGHTA and CDR2 FQGNSA. CDR3 amino acids: CASSLWTGGNQPQHF. CDR3 DNA: TGTGCCAGCAGCCTCTGGACAGGGGGCAATCAGCCCCAGCATTTT. Variable domain in full (rest from reference TRBV7-2 and TRBJ1-5): GAGVSQSPSNKVTEKGKDVELRCDPISGHTALYWYRQSLGQGLEFLIYFQGNSAPDKSGLPSDRFSAERTGGSVSTLTIQRTQQEDSAVYLCASSLWTGGNQPQHFGDGTRLSIL.

This chain's CDR3 is CASSLTSGGRNEQFF. DNA for the CDR3: TGTGCCAGCAGCTTAACTAGCGGGGGCCGTAATGAGCAGTTCTTC. The chain is built from TRBV11-3 and TRBJ2-1, with TRBD2 identical over 11 bases. Per germline, CDR1 SGHNT and CDR2 YENEEA. The CDR3 is made up of 15 amino acids. With V trimmed by 2 bases and J by 7 bases, 4 bases remained unmatched.

This rearrangement joins TRBV7-2 to TRBJ2-7; D uncertain. Trimming stripped 6 bases from V and 0 bases from J, with 6 bases between. Germline V gene data show CDR1 as SGHTA and CDR2 as FQGNSA. CDR3 length: 12 amino acids. The chain's CDR3 is CASSRNSYEQYF. The CDR3, as DNA: TGTGCCAGCAGTCGCAACTCCTACGAGCAGTACTTC.

The gene calls are TRBV7-9 and TRBJ2-7; 9 nucleotides agree with TRBD1. V was clipped by 4 bases and J by 6 bases; unmatched bases: 1. The CDR3 length is 12 residues. Germline CDR1 is SEHNR and CDR2 is FQNEAQ (reference sequence). DNA for the CDR3: TGTGCCAGCAGCTGGACAGGGGTCGAGCAGTACTTC. It encodes CASSWTGVEQYF.

The V call is TRBV18, the J call TRBJ2-7, with D possibly matching TRBD1 (6 bases). V was clipped by 1 base and J by 3 bases, with 10 bases between them. The V gene's germline CDR1 is KGHSH and CDR2 LQKENI. The CDR3 has 14 amino acids. The CDR3 DNA reads as TGTGCCAGCTCACCACGGCAGGGGCGCTACGAGCAGTACTTC. As protein: CASSPRQGRYEQYF.

The chain employs TRBV20-1 and TRBJ1-2; tentatively, D is TRBD1 (6 bases). The germline V and J ends were trimmed by 6 bases and 7 bases, with 12 bases remaining between them. The CDR3 sequence is 11 residues long. CDR1 and CDR2 (germline): DFQATT, SNEGSKA (reference sequence). The CDR3 protein is CSAEKGGGYTF. CDR3 nucleotide sequence: TGCAGTGCGGAGAAGGGGGGTGGCTACACCTTC.

The chain joins TRBV30 to TRBJ1-1; tentatively, D is TRBD1 (5 bases). This CDR3 is built from 11 residues. The V end lost 0 bases, the J end lost 10 bases, and 9 bases lay between the germline ends. Germline CDR1 reads GTSNPN; CDR2 reads SVGIG (reference sequence). The CDR3 coding sequence is TGTGCCTGGAGTGTACGGGGGGTAGCTTTCTTT. This gives the protein CAWSVRGVAFF.

This chain links TRBV5-4 with TRBJ2-3; D is unclear. The V end lost 5 bases, the J end lost 0 bases, and 13 bases lay between the germline ends. The germline V gene has CDR1 SGHNT and CDR2 YYREEE (reference sequence). The CDR3 contains 15 residues. DNA for the CDR3: TGTGCCAGCAGACCAGACACGACTAGCACAGATACGCAGTATTTT. Translated: CASRPDTTSTDTQYF.

This clone was counted a single time. The chain combines TRBV18 with TRBJ2-7; D is ambiguous. The V gene's germline CDR1 is KGHSH and CDR2 LQKENI. This CDR3 has 15 residues. Trimming pared 3 bases from V and 5 bases from J, leaving 17 bases between. CDR3 sequence reads: CASSPAQTRPHEQYF. Written as DNA, the CDR3 is TGTGCCAGCTCACCCGCCCAGACCCGGCCTCACGAGCAGTACTTC.

This clone was seen just once. This rearrangement joins TRBV7-2 to TRBJ2-4; D call uncertain. Deletions cut 1 base from V and 4 bases from J, with 8 bases between. The germline gives CDR1 SGHTA, CDR2 FQGNSA. The length of the CDR3 is 14 residues. The CDR3 coding sequence is TGTGCCAGCAGCTTAGGATTAGGGAAAAACATTCAGTACTTC. The encoded protein is CASSLGLGKNIQYF. Filled out from reference TRBV7-2 and TRBJ2-4, the complete variable domain reads GAGVSQSPSNKVTEKGKDVELRCDPISGHTALYWYRQSLGQGLEFLIYFQGNSAPDKSGLPSDRFSAERTGGSVSTLTIQRTQQEDSAVYLCASSLGLGKNIQYFGAGTRLSVL.

CDR3 region: CASSSHALVNEQYF. CDR3 in DNA: TGTGCCAGCAGCTCCCACGCCCTAGTAAACGAGCAGTACTTC. V is TRBV7-9 and J is TRBJ2-7, with no clear D. V lost 4 bases and J 5 bases, leaving 15 bases between the germline ends. This CDR3 spans 14 amino acids. Germline V lookup: CDR1 SEHNR, CDR2 FQNEAQ (reference sequence). Variable domain in full (rest from reference TRBV7-9 and TRBJ2-7): DTGVSQNPRHKITKRGQNVTFRCDPISEHNRLYWYRQTLGQGPEFLTYFQNEAQLEKSRLLSDRFSAERPKGSFSTLEIQRTEQGDSAMYLCASSSHALVNEQYFGPGTRLTVT.

The chain couples TRBV20-1 to TRBJ2-5; TRBD2 matches at 7 bases. Germline lookup yields CDR1 DFQATT and CDR2 SNEGSKA (reference sequence). This CDR3 has 11 residues. CDR3 coding DNA: TGCAGCAAACTAGCGAGAGAGACCCAGTACTTC. It codes for CSKLARETQYF.

This chain uses TRBV14 with TRBJ1-1; possibly TRBD1 for D (5 bases). V lost 0 bases to trimming and J lost 3 bases, with 17 bases between them. The length of the CDR3 is 17 residues. Germline loops: CDR1 SGHDN, CDR2 FVKESK. CDR3 coding DNA: TGTGCCAGCAGCCAAGATTATTTTGGGACGGGGGACACTGAAGCTTTCTTT. Protein product: CASSQDYFGTGDTEAFF.

The chain joins TRBV11-2 to TRBJ1-5, with unresolved D. The germline V and J ends were trimmed by 1 base and 0 bases, with 7 bases remaining between them. This CDR3 contains 15 residues. Germline CDR1 reads SGHAT; CDR2 reads FQNNGV. The chain's CDR3 is CASSLGWNSNQPQHF. The CDR3, as DNA: TGTGCCAGCAGCTTAGGATGGAATAGCAATCAGCCCCAGCATTTT.

The chain uses TRBV18 and TRBJ2-5; D uncertain. The germline V gene has CDR1 KGHSH and CDR2 LQKENI. This CDR3 is 14 amino acids long. Trimming took 5 bases from V and 2 from J, leaving 12 bases between them. The CDR3 loop is CASSSSTAQETQYF. The CDR3 bases are TGTGCCAGCTCATCTTCTACCGCTCAAGAGACCCAGTACTTC.

The CDR3 DNA sequence: TGTGCCAGCAGTGAACTGACAGGGCGAGGAGACCAGTACTTC. Its protein product is CASSELTGRGDQYF. The chain joins TRBV2 to TRBJ2-5; 7 positions match TRBD1. V lost 2 bases and J lost 10; bases outside the gene matches: 10. CDR1 and CDR2 from the germline V gene are SNHLY and FYNNEI. The CDR3 runs 14 residues.

The rearrangement joins TRBV29-1 to TRBJ2-5, with D possibly being TRBD2 (5 bases). V was shortened by 5 bases and J by 6 bases, with 13 bases between the two germline ends. This CDR3 spans 12 amino acids. Germline V CDR1 and CDR2: SQVTM, ANQGSEA. The CDR3 loop reads CSVFPSLKTQYF. DNA for the CDR3: TGCAGCGTTTTTCCTAGCCTCAAGACCCAGTACTTC.

V gene TRBV27 combines with J gene TRBJ1-5, with D maybe TRBD1 (5 bases). Per the germline V gene, CDR1 is MNHEY and CDR2 is SMNVEV (reference sequence). V was trimmed by 1 base and J by 1 base, leaving 8 bases between them. The CDR3 spans 15 residues. The CDR3 sequence: CASSLYWGSNQPQHF. In DNA form, the CDR3 reads TGTGCCAGCAGTTTATATTGGGGGAGCAATCAGCCCCAGCATTTT.

The chain recombines TRBV5-1 with TRBJ2-5, with 13 bases aligning to TRBD2. This CDR3 has 17 amino acids. Germline CDR1 and CDR2: SGHRS and YFSETQ. V lost 4 bases to trimming and J lost 7 bases; unmatched junction nucleotides: 13. The DNA of the CDR3 is TGCGCCAGCAGCCCAACTAGCGGGGGGGACGTTGGAGGGACCCAGTACTTC. This encodes CASSPTSGGDVGGTQYF.

J is TRBJ1-5 and V is TRBV19; no firm D call. The germline gives CDR1 LNHDA, CDR2 SQIVND (reference sequence). V was pared by 3 bases and J by 2 bases, with 8 bases between. The CDR3 length is 14 residues. CDR3 protein: CASSMAWGNQPQHF. The CDR3, as DNA: TGTGCCAGTAGTATGGCCTGGGGCAATCAGCCCCAGCATTTT.

This sequence joins TRBV7-2 and TRBJ2-1; D might be TRBD1 or TRBD2, each matching 5 bases. Between the trimmed V and J ends, which lost 5 bases and 0 bases, there was a span of 14 bases. Per the germline V gene, CDR1 is SGHTA and CDR2 is FQGNSA. The CDR3 sequence is 16 residues long. Here the CDR3 DNA reads TGTGCCAGCAGCCGAGACGGGGCTAGCTCCTACAATGAGCAGTTCTTC. This encodes CASSRDGASSYNEQFF.

In this sample, this clone turned up a few times. This sequence joins TRBV27 and TRBJ1-2, with TRBD1 matching over 8 bases. The CDR3 has 18 residues. V shed 6 bases, J shed 4 bases, and the junction held 19 bases outside the gene matches. Germline CDR1 and CDR2: MNHEY and SMNVEV (reference sequence). DNA for the CDR3: TGTGCCAGCAGGTTTCTACGTACTGCCGGGACAGGCCTCTATGGCTACACCTTC. Amino acids: CASRFLRTAGTGLYGYTF.

The chain links TRBV30 to TRBJ1-5, with 8 nucleotides matching TRBD1. V lost 6 bases and J lost 5; bases outside the gene matches: 6. This CDR3 contains 13 residues. Germline-derived CDR1 and CDR2 are GTSNPN and SVGIG (reference sequence). The CDR3 nucleotides are TGTGCCTGTAGTCAGGGGGCGGATCAGCCCCAGCATTTT. Amino acids: CACSQGADQPQHF.